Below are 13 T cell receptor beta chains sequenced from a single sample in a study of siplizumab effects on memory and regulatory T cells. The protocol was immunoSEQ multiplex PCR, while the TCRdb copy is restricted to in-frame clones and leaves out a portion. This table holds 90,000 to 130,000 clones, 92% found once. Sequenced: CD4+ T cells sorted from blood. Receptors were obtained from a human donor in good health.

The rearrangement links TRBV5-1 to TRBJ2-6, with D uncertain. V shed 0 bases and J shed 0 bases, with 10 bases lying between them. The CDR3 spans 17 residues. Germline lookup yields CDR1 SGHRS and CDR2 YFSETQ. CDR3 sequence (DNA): TGCGCCAGCAGCTTGGCAGGCCTTTACTCTGGGGCCAACGTCCTGACTTTC. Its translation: CASSLAGLYSGANVLTF.

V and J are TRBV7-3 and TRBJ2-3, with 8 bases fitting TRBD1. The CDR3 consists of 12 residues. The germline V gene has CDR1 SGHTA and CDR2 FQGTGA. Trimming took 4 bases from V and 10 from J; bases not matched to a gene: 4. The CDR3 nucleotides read TGTGCCAGCAGCTCTACAGGGGGATCGCAGTATTTT. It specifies CASSSTGGSQYF.

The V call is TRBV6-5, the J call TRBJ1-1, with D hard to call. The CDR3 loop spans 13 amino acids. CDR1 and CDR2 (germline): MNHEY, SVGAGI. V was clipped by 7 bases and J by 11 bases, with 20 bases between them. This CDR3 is CASTNLGGRAAFF. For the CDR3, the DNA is TGTGCCAGCACCAACCTTGGAGGGAGGGCGGCTTTCTTT.

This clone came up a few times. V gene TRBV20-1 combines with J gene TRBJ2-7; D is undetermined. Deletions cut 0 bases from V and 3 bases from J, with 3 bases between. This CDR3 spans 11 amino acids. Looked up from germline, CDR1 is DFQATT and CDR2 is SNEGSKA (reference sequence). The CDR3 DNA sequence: TGCAGTGCTAGAGAACTCTACGAGCAGTACTTC. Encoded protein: CSARELYEQYF.

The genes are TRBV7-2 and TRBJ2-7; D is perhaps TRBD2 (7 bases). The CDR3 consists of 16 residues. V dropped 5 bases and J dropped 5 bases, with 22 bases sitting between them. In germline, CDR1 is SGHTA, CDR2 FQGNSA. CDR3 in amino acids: CASSLFTSLGGHEQYF. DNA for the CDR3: TGTGCCAGCAGCCTGTTTACTAGCCTGGGGGGGCACGAGCAGTACTTC. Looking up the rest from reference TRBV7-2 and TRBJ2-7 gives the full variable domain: GAGVSQSPSNKVTEKGKDVELRCDPISGHTALYWYRQSLGQGLEFLIYFQGNSAPDKSGLPSDRFSAERTGGSVSTLTIQRTQQEDSAVYLCASSLFTSLGGHEQYFGPGTRLTVT.

CDR3 nucleotide sequence: TGTGCCAGCAGAGCGTTGACAGGGCTTTGGGAGACCCAGTACTTC. Residues: CASRALTGLWETQYF. V gene TRBV2 combines with J gene TRBJ2-5; 7 bases agree with TRBD1. Germline CDR1 is SNHLY and CDR2 is FYNNEI. J gave up 5 bases and V 6 bases, and 12 bases lay outside the gene matches. The CDR3 totals 15 residues.

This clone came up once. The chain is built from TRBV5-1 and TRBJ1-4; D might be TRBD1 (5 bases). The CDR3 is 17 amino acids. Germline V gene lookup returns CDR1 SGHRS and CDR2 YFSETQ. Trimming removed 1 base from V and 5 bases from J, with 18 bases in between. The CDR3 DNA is TGCGCCAGCAGCTTGTCGACAGCCCTTTCCGAAAATGAAAAACTGTTTTTT. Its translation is CASSLSTALSENEKLFF.

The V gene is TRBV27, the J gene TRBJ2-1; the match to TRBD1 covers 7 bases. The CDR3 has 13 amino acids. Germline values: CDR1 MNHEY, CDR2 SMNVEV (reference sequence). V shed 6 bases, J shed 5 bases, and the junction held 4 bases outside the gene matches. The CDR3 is CASRRDSNNEQFF. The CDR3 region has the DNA TGTGCCAGCAGACGGGACAGTAACAATGAGCAGTTCTTC.

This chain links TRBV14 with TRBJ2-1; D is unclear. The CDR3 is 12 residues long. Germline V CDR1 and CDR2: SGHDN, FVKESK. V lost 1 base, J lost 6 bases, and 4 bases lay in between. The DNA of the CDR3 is TGTGCCAGCAGCCAAGTCCCCAATGAGCAGTTCTTC. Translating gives CASSQVPNEQFF.

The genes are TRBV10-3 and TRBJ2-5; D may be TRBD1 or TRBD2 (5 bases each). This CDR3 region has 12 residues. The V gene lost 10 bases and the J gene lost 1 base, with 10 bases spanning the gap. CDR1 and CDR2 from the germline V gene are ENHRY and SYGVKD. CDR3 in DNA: TGTGCCACCCGGGGCAGCCAAGAGACCCAGTACTTC. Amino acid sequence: CATRGSQETQYF.

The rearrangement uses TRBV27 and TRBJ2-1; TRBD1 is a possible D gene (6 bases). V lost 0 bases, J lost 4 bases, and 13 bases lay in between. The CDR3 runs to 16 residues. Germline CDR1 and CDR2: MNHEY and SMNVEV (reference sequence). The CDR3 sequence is CASSLSKGQIYNEQFF. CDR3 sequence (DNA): TGTGCCAGCAGTTTATCGAAAGGACAGATTTACAATGAGCAGTTCTTC.

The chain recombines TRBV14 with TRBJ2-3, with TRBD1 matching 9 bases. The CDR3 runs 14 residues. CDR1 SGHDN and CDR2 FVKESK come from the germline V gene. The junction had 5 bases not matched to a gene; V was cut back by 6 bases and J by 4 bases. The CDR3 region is CASSYTGGADTQYF. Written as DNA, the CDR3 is TGTGCCAGCAGTTACACAGGGGGCGCAGATACGCAGTATTTT.

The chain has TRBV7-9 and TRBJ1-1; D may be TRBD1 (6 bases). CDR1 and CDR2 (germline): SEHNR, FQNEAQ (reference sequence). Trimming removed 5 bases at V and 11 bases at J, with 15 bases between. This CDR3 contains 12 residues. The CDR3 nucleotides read TGTGCCAGCAGCAAGCAGGGGTACGCGGCTTTCTTT. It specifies CASSKQGYAAFF.